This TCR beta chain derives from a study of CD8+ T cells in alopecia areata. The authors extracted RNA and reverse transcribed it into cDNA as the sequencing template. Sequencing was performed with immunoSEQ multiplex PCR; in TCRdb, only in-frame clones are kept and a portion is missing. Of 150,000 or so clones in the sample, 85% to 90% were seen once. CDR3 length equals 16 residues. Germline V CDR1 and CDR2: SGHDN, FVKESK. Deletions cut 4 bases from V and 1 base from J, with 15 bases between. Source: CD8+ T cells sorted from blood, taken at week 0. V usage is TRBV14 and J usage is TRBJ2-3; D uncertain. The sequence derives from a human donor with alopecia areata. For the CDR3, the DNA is TGTGCCAGCAGCCCAATAGACTCCTGGGGCACAGATACGCAGTATTTT. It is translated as CASSPIDSWGTDTQYF.